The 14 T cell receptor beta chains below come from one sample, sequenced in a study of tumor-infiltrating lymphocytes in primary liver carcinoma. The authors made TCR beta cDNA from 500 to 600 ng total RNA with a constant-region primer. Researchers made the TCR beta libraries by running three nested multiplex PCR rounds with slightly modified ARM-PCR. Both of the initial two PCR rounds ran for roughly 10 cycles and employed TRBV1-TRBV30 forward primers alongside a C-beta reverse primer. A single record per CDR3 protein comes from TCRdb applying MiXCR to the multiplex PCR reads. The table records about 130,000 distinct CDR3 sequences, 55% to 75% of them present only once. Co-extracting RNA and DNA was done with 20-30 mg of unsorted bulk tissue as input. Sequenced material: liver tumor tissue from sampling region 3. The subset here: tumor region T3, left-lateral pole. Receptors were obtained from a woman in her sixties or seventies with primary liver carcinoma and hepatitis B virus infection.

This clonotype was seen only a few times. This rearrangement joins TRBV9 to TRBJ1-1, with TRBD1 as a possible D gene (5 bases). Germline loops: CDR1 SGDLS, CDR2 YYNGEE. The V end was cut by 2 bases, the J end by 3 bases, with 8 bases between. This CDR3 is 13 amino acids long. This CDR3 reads CASSVGGYTEAFF. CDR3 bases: TGTGCCAGCAGCGTGGGGGGTTACACTGAAGCTTTCTTT.

The CDR3 here is CASSPQQAASGSRTQYF. In nucleotides, the CDR3 is TGTGCCAGCAGCCCCCAGCAGGCGGCTAGCGGGAGTCGCACGCAGTATTTT. V and J are TRBV7-2 and TRBJ2-3; 10 bases agree with TRBD2. This CDR3 contains 17 residues. Germline V gene data show CDR1 as SGHTA and CDR2 as FQGNSA. V was clipped by 5 bases and J by 9 bases; unmatched bases: 17.

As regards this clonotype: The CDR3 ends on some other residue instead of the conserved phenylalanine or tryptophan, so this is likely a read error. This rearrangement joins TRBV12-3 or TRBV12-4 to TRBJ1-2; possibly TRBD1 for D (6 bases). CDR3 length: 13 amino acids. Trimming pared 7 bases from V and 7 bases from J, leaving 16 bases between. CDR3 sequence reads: CASNRAGACGYTL. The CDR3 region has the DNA TGTGCCAGCAATCGCGCAGGGGCCTGTGGCTACACCTTA.

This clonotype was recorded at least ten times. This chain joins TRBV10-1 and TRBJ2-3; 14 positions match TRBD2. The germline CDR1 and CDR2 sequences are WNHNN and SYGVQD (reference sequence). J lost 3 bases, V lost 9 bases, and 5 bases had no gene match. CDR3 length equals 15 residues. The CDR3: CASKTSGRGTDTQYF. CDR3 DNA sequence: TGCGCCAGTAAGACTAGCGGGAGGGGGACAGATACGCAGTATTTT.

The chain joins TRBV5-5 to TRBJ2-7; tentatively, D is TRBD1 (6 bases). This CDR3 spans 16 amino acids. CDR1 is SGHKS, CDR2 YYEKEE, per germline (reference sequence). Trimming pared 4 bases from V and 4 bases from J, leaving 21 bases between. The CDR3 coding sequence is TGTGCCAGCAGCCTATGTCCGGACAGTCGAACTTACGAGCAGTACTTC. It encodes CASSLCPDSRTYEQYF.

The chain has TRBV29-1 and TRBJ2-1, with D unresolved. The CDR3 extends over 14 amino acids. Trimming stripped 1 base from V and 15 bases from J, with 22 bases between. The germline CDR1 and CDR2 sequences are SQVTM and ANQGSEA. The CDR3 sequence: CSVEAAGSGNGLFF. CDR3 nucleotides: TGCAGCGTTGAAGCGGCAGGATCCGGCAATGGGCTGTTCTTC.

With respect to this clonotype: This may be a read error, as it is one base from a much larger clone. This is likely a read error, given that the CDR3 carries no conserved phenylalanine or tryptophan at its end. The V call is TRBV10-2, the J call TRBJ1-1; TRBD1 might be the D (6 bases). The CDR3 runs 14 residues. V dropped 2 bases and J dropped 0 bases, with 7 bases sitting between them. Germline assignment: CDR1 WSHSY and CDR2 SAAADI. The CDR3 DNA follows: TGCGCCAGCAGTGAGCAGGGGATGAACACTGAAGCTTTCTAT. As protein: CASSEQGMNTEAFY.

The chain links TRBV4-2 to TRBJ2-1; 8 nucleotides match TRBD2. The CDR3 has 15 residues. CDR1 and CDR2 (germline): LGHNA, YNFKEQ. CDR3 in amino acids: CTGSQDRTSRNEQFF. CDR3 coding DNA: TGTACCGGCAGCCAAGATAGGACTAGCCGCAATGAGCAGTTCTTC.

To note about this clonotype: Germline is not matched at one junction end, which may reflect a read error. CDR3 in amino acids: CSARSGAGGHNEQFF. DNA of the CDR3: TGTAGTGCTAGATCAGGAGCGGGAGGACATAATGAGCAGTTCTTC. The rearrangement links TRBV20-1 to TRBJ2-1, with TRBD2 matching 9 bases. The CDR3 has 15 residues. Germline assignment: CDR1 DFQATT and CDR2 SNEGSKA (reference sequence).

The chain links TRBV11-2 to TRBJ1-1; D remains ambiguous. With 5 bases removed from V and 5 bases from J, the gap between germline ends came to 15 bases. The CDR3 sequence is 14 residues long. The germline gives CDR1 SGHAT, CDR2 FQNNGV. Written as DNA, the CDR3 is TGTGCCAGCAGCCTAAACATGGGAGGTACTGAAGCTTTCTTT. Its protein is CASSLNMGGTEAFF.

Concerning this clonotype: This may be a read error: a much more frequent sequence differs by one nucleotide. The CDR3 DNA is TGTACCAGCAGTGGGCGGGGCAAGAGATACGAGCAGTACTTC. Translation: CTSSGRGKRYEQYF. V is TRBV6-1 and J is TRBJ2-7; D may be TRBD2 (6 bases). The V gene's germline CDR1 is MNHNS and CDR2 SASEGT. The CDR3 totals 14 residues.

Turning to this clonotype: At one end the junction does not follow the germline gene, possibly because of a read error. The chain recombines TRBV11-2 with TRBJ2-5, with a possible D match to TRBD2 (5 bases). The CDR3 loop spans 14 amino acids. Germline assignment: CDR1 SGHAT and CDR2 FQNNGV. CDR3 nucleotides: TGTGCCAGCAGCCCTTTGAGCGGCCAAGATACCCAATACTTC. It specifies CASSPLSGQDTQYF.

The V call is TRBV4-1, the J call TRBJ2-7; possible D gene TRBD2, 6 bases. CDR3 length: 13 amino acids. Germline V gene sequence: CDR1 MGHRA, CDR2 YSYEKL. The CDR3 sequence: CASGQVSGNEQYF. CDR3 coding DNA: TGCGCTAGCGGCCAAGTTTCAGGCAACGAGCAGTACTTC.

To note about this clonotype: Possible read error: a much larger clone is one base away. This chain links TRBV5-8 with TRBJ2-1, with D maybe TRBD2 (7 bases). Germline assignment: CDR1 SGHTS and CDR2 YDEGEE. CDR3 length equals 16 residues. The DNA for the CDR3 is TGTGCCAGCAGCCTGCCCGGGGGGCTTAACTACGATGAGCAGTTCTTC. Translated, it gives CASSLPGGLNYDEQFF.